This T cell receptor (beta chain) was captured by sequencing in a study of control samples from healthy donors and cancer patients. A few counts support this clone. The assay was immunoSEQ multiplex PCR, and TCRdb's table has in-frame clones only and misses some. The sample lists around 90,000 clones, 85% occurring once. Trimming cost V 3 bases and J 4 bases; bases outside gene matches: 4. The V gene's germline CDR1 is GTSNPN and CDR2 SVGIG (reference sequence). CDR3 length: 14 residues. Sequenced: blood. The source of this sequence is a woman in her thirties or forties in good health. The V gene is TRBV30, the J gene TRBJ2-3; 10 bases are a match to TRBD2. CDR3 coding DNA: TGTGCCTGGAGCGGTAGCGGGGGGCCAGATACGCAGTATTTT. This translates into CAWSGSGGPDTQYF.